This T cell receptor (beta chain) was obtained from a study of cytomegalovirus exposure and HLA in healthy donors. Study at large: The Caucasian-associated ancestry cluster held over 80% of approximately 400 genotyped donors. Study-wide results and caveats: Rare TCR sequences dominated, though some public TCRs recurred in many donors. Reportedly, fewer N-insertions than the approximately 600-donor mean appeared in an Asian-associated ancestry cluster in a later analysis.

Looked up from germline, CDR1 is SGDLS and CDR2 is YYNGEE. Trimming removed 0 bases at V and 6 bases at J, with 4 bases between. This CDR3 spans 12 amino acids. This clone has just one count. Its antigen is currently unknown. It was with 60 Vbeta and 13 Jbeta primers that the PCR ran. As processed by the authors: Later work found around 72 million unique TCR beta chains, with roughly 11 million shared. The assay was immunoSEQ multiplex PCR, and TCRdb's table has in-frame clones only and misses some. V and J calls and clone size follow that table, whereas D and trimming were derived from the DNA. The sample consists of under 200,000 clones, over 70% of them appearing once.

J is TRBJ2-1 and V is TRBV9; D remains unclear. Sequenced: PBMCs. The TCR sequence derives from a woman aged 45 to 65 in good health and CMV-seronegative. The CDR3 protein is CASSVAPNEQFF. DNA for the CDR3: TGTGCCAGCAGCGTAGCTCCCAATGAGCAGTTCTTC.